This T cell receptor (beta chain) was sequenced for a study of blood T cell repertoires in COVID-19. Across the whole study: Sites in the United States, Italy and Spain provided acute and convalescent COVID-19 samples. In each case, the material was cDNA or gDNA derived from T cells, B-cell-depleted T cells, or PBMCs.

Trimming stripped 3 bases from V and 2 bases from J, with 6 bases between. This CDR3 has 13 residues. CDR1 is MNHEY and CDR2 is SMNVEV in the germline V gene (reference sequence). Original methodology: Reference gene primers were amplified, and this amplification served to estimate nucleated cell counts. Sequenced by immunoSEQ multiplex PCR; TCRdb stores in-frame clones only, minus some. That table supplies the V and J calls and clone size; D and trimming were determined from the DNA. This table holds approximately 200,000 clones, roughly three quarters found once. The sequence came from a man aged 55-75 years with active or convalescent COVID-19. Sequenced input: peripheral blood. The gene calls are TRBV27 and TRBJ2-3; no definite D call. CDR3 in amino acids: CASSLRLTDTQYF. The CDR3 bases are TGTGCCAGCAGTTTGAGACTCACAGATACGCAGTATTTT.